This T cell receptor (beta chain) was identified during a study of T-cell memory formation after mild COVID-19. General study points: Researchers report contracting CD4+ clones mostly in CM and EM, with CD8+ clones in EMRA.

Libraries for TCRalpha and TCRbeta carried sample barcodes and unique molecular identifiers via 5'RACE. TCRdb processed the 5' RACE reads anew with MiXCR; each CDR3 protein has one entry. The sample holds approximately 230,000 distinct CDR3 sequences, over 15% seen once. The CDR3 contains 17 residues. Germline assignment: CDR1 MGHRA and CDR2 YSYEKL. Losses at the gene ends were 4 bases for V and 6 bases for J; bases not matched to a gene: 16. Only a few counts were recorded for this clonotype. As yet, its antigen is unknown. Sequenced: PBMCs or a T cell subset sorted from them (not recorded which). The chain employs TRBV4-1 and TRBJ2-3; 7 bases fit TRBD1. This clonotype was obtained from a man in his late teens or twenties who had mild COVID-19 (a few samples of this study predate the infection). Cell type and time point are not known. The CDR3 region has the DNA TGCGCCAGCAGCCCCAACGACTGGACAGGAAAACGCGATACGCAGTATTTT. The encoded protein is CASSPNDWTGKRDTQYF.